The 17 T cell receptor beta chains presented below share a single source sample, sequenced in a study of control samples from healthy donors and cancer patients. The data were produced by immunoSEQ multiplex PCR, yet TCRdb's version contains in-frame clones alone and is incomplete. The repertoire consists of some 150,000 clones, with 94% occurring once and the leading ten covering about an eighth. Specimen: blood. These receptors were taken from a man aged 40-50 years in good health.

In regard to this clone: A junction boundary mismatches the germline segment, possibly from a read error. The gene calls are TRBV5-1 and TRBJ1-1, with D uncertain. This CDR3 comprises 14 residues. Germline V gives CDR1 SGHRS, CDR2 YFSETQ. In nucleotides, the CDR3 is TGCGTCAGCAGCTTGACCCCCTCGAACACTGAAGCTTTCTTT. It encodes CVSSLTPSNTEAFF.

V is TRBV15 and J is TRBJ2-7, with D perhaps TRBD1 or TRBD2 (6 bases each). The CDR3 contains 16 residues. Deletions cut 0 bases from V and 4 bases from J, with 16 bases between. The V gene's germline CDR1 is LNHNV and CDR2 YYDKDF (reference sequence). The CDR3 protein is CATSRDTRTGAYEQYF. The DNA of the CDR3 is TGTGCCACCAGCAGAGACACGAGGACGGGGGCTTACGAGCAGTACTTC.

The V gene is TRBV5-4, the J gene TRBJ1-2; TRBD1 is a possible D gene (5 bases). CDR1 and CDR2 (germline): SGHNT, YYREEE (reference sequence). CDR3 length: 14 amino acids. Trimming shortened V by 0 bases and J by 5 bases, and 11 bases separated the two germline ends. The CDR3 nucleotides are TGTGCCAGCAGCTTGGCCAGGGTGAGTTATGGCTACACCTTC. Translation: CASSLARVSYGYTF.

CDR3 sequence: CASSQADTQYF. The CDR3 DNA is TGTGCCAGCAGTCAAGCGGATACGCAGTATTTT. The chain is built from TRBV6-2 or TRBV6-3 and TRBJ2-3; no reliable D call. V lost 5 bases, J lost 6 bases, and 6 bases lay in between. The CDR3 consists of 11 residues. CDR1 MNHEY and CDR2 SVGEGT come from the germline V gene.

The genes are TRBV7-9 and TRBJ2-7; TRBD2 matches at 8 bases. The V gene end was trimmed by 1 base and the J gene end by 5 bases; junction bases not matched to a gene: 4. This CDR3 region has 14 residues. Germline CDR1 SEHNR, CDR2 FQNEAQ (reference sequence). The CDR3 here is CASSLDGGVHEQYF. Here the CDR3 DNA reads TGTGCCAGCAGCTTAGACGGGGGGGTCCACGAGCAGTACTTC.

This chain joins TRBV7-8 and TRBJ1-1; D is possibly TRBD1 (5 bases). Germline V CDR1 and CDR2: SGHVS, FQNEAQ. This CDR3 has 16 residues. Trimming left V 1 base short and J 7 bases short, with 19 bases between. The CDR3 coding sequence is TGTGCCAGCAGCTTAGAAGTCGTTGGGGCGTCAATTGAAGCTTTCTTT. This translates into CASSLEVVGASIEAFF.

V usage is TRBV18 and J usage is TRBJ1-2; tentatively, D is TRBD1 (6 bases). Germline CDR1 is KGHSH and CDR2 is LQKENI. CDR3 length: 13 residues. V dropped 6 bases and J dropped 2 bases, with 10 bases sitting between them. This CDR3 reads CASSRDTNYGYTF. CDR3 in DNA: TGTGCCAGCTCCCGGGACACCAACTATGGCTACACCTTC.

V gene TRBV6-5 combines with J gene TRBJ2-1; the D is unclear. Trimming took off 0 bases at V and 0 bases at J, with 9 bases between the two ends. This CDR3 region has 16 residues. CDR1 and CDR2 from the germline V gene are MNHEY and SVGAGI. The CDR3 DNA sequence: TGTGCCAGCAGTTACTCGGCAGTTTACTCCTACAATGAGCAGTTCTTC. This codes for CASSYSAVYSYNEQFF.

V is TRBV27 and J is TRBJ1-2, with 7 bases identical to TRBD1. Germline V gives CDR1 MNHEY, CDR2 SMNVEV (reference sequence). The V gene end was trimmed by 0 bases and the J gene end by 8 bases; junction bases not matched to a gene: 6. The CDR3 covers 14 residues. The CDR3 sequence is CASSLSEGAGGYTF. In DNA form, the CDR3 reads TGTGCCAGCAGTTTATCAGAGGGGGCGGGAGGCTACACCTTC.

The chain joins TRBV3-1 (or the pseudogene TRBV3-2) to TRBJ1-5; 11 bases are a match to TRBD1. The germline gives CDR1 LGHDT, CDR2 YNNKEL (reference sequence). The CDR3 sequence is 16 residues long. The V segment lost 0 bases and the J segment 7 bases; nucleotides outside the gene matches: 5. The CDR3 sequence is CASSQEGTGGGQPQHF. The CDR3 region has the DNA TGTGCCAGCAGCCAAGAAGGGACAGGGGGAGGGCAGCCCCAGCATTTT.

V is TRBV9 and J is TRBJ1-3; TRBD1 agrees at 7 bases. Germline CDR1 and CDR2: SGDLS and YYNGEE. This CDR3 is built from 15 residues. J lost 4 bases, V lost 2 bases, and 6 bases had no gene match. In DNA form, the CDR3 reads TGTGCCAGCAGCGTGCAGACAGGGAGGGGAAACACCATATATTTT. Its protein is CASSVQTGRGNTIYF.

This sequence joins TRBV9 and TRBJ2-2; D is perhaps TRBD2 (7 bases). The ends were cut back, 6 bases at V and 0 bases at J, with 15 bases in the middle. This CDR3 is 16 amino acids long. From germline, CDR1 is SGDLS and CDR2 YYNGEE. The CDR3 DNA reads TGTGCCAGCACGAGGGGGGGCGGCCCGAACACCGGGGAGCTGTTTTTT. Translated, it gives CASTRGGGPNTGELFF.

The chain links TRBV10-1 to TRBJ2-7; D unclear. The germline CDR1 and CDR2 sequences are WNHNN and SYGVQD (reference sequence). V gave up 2 bases and J gave up 2 bases, with 7 bases separating them. The CDR3 is 13 residues long. In nucleotides, the CDR3 is TGCGCCAGCAGTGAGGCAGCAGCCTACGAGCAGTACTTC. Translated, it gives CASSEAAAYEQYF.

This clone came up once. J is TRBJ1-1 and V is TRBV9; tentative D call: TRBD1 (6 bases). V lost 7 bases to trimming and J lost 10 bases, with 17 bases between them. Germline CDR1 SGDLS, CDR2 YYNGEE. The CDR3 runs to 12 residues. CDR3 in DNA: TGTGCCAGCGGAGTGGGCACAGGGAGAGCTTTCTTT. Translated: CASGVGTGRAFF.

The chain links TRBV30 to TRBJ2-7; D gene uncertain. CDR1 is GTSNPN, CDR2 SVGIG, per germline (reference sequence). The length of the CDR3 is 12 residues. The V end was cut by 3 bases, the J end by 3 bases, with 9 bases between. The CDR3 DNA reads as TGTGCCTGGAGCCCCGATTACTACGAGCAGTACTTC. This codes for CAWSPDYYEQYF.

CDR3: CASSTSPGWAEAFF. CDR3 nucleotides: TGTGCCAGCAGTACCTCGCCAGGCTGGGCTGAAGCTTTCTTT. The chain uses TRBV28 and TRBJ1-1; D is uncertain. The CDR3 loop spans 14 amino acids. V dropped 5 bases and J dropped 6 bases, with 16 bases sitting between them. Germline V lookup: CDR1 MDHEN, CDR2 SYDVKM. Full variable domain (missing parts from reference TRBV28 and TRBJ1-1): DVKVTQSSRYLVKRTGEKVFLECVQDMDHENMFWYRQDPGLGLRLIYFSYDVKMKEKGDIPEGYSVSREKKERFSLILESASTNQTSMYLCASSTSPGWAEAFFGQGTRLTVV.

This CDR3 is CASTDGPLNTEAFF. The CDR3 coding sequence is TGTGCCAGCACCGACGGGCCCTTGAACACTGAAGCTTTCTTT. This chain links TRBV28 with TRBJ1-1; D ambiguous. Germline CDR1 is MDHEN and CDR2 is SYDVKM. The CDR3 has 14 residues. Between the trimmed V and J ends, which lost 7 bases and 0 bases, there was a span of 12 bases.